The 28 T cell receptor beta chains below all came from one sample that was sequenced in a study of cytomegalovirus exposure and HLA in healthy donors. Researchers ran the PCR with 60 Vbeta and 13 Jbeta primers. Only in-frame clones appear in the TCRdb table, and some are missing; sequencing was by immunoSEQ multiplex PCR. This sample carries roughly 160,000 clones, around 77% of them seen once, and the ten largest clones take 1%. Specimen: PBMCs. The receptors were sampled from a woman aged 45 to 65 in good health and CMV-seropositive.

The chain carries TRBV29-1 and TRBJ2-7, with 7 bases that match TRBD2. This CDR3 region has 13 residues. Per germline, CDR1 SQVTM and CDR2 ANQGSEA. With 3 bases clipped from V and 4 bases from J, the junction kept 6 bases outside the gene matches. The CDR3: CSVDAGRKYEQYF. CDR3 nucleotide sequence: TGCAGCGTTGACGCCGGGAGGAAGTACGAGCAGTACTTC.

This clone was counted only a few times. The CDR3 reads CASSLTHSNNEQFF. As DNA, the CDR3 is TGTGCCAGCAGCTTAACTCACAGCAACAATGAGCAGTTCTTC. The chain employs TRBV7-3 and TRBJ2-1; no reliable D call. From germline, CDR1 is SGHTA and CDR2 FQGTGA. This CDR3 is built from 14 residues. Trimming took 0 bases from V and 5 from J, leaving 8 bases between them.

This clone came up a few times. The chain carries TRBV27 and TRBJ2-1; D not certain. Germline CDR1 reads MNHEY; CDR2 reads SMNVEV (reference sequence). V gave up 3 bases and J gave up 6 bases, with 12 bases separating them. CDR3 length: 14 amino acids. The CDR3, as DNA: TGTGCCAGCAGTTTTAATTTCCCCGGCAATGAGCAGTTCTTC. Residues: CASSFNFPGNEQFF.

The V gene is TRBV9, the J gene TRBJ2-1, with 7 positions matching TRBD1. Germline-derived CDR1 and CDR2 are SGDLS and YYNGEE. V was pared by 5 bases and J by 4 bases, with 9 bases of the junction left unmatched. The CDR3 extends over 15 amino acids. CDR3 sequence (DNA): TGTGCCAGCAGTCCCGGGACAGAACTTTACAATGAGCAGTTCTTC. Translating gives CASSPGTELYNEQFF.

V usage is TRBV2 and J usage is TRBJ2-1; D not certain. V gave up 7 bases and J gave up 4 bases, with 11 bases separating them. CDR3 size: 13 residues. Germline-derived CDR1 and CDR2 are SNHLY and FYNNEI. In DNA, the CDR3 is TGTGCCAGCATGAAGAGGAGTTACAATGAGCAGTTCTTC. Protein sequence: CASMKRSYNEQFF.

The gene calls are TRBV27 and TRBJ1-5, with 10 bases aligning to TRBD1. The germline CDR1 and CDR2 sequences are MNHEY and SMNVEV (reference sequence). With V trimmed by 8 bases and J by 7 bases, 8 bases remained unmatched. This CDR3 has 14 amino acids. This CDR3 is CASARGTGEQPQHF. The CDR3 DNA reads as TGTGCCAGCGCGCGAGGGACAGGGGAACAGCCCCAGCATTTT.

The rearrangement links TRBV7-2 to TRBJ2-7; TRBD2 aligns across 8 bases. Per the germline V gene, CDR1 is SGHTA and CDR2 is FQGNSA. This CDR3 has 15 amino acids. Trimming took 5 bases from V and 4 from J; bases not matched to a gene: 10. In DNA form, the CDR3 reads TGTGCCAGCAGCCGGGACGGGACTAGTTTGTACGAGCAGTACTTC. Protein: CASSRDGTSLYEQYF.

The chain is built from TRBV19 and TRBJ2-7; D may be TRBD2 (6 bases). The CDR3 is 16 amino acids. CDR1 LNHDA and CDR2 SQIVND come from the germline V gene (reference sequence). V was pared by 7 bases and J by 4 bases, with 23 bases between. The CDR3 reads CASTGSWTGEKYEQYF. The DNA for the CDR3 is TGTGCCAGTACTGGGTCCTGGACGGGGGAAAAATACGAGCAGTACTTC.

The genes are TRBV6-5 and TRBJ1-3, with D uncertain. CDR3 size: 13 residues. V was shortened by 8 bases and J by 6 bases, with 14 bases between the two germline ends. The germline V gene encodes CDR1 MNHEY and CDR2 SVGAGI. The CDR3 reads CASGRGRENTIYF. CDR3 DNA sequence: TGTGCCAGCGGGCGGGGTAGAGAAAACACCATATATTTT.

This clone was seen once. This chain joins TRBV6-1 and TRBJ2-7; 7 bases line up with TRBD2. Germline V gene data show CDR1 as MNHNS and CDR2 as SASEGT. J lost 2 bases, V lost 6 bases, and 10 bases had no gene match. This CDR3 contains 15 residues. The CDR3 spells CASSSGGGAPYEQYF. CDR3 DNA sequence: TGTGCCAGCAGCAGTGGGGGAGGGGCTCCCTACGAGCAGTACTTC.

The DNA of the CDR3 is TGTGCCAGCAGCAAACAGGGTACCACTGAAGCTTTCTTT. Translation gives CASSKQGTTEAFF. V is TRBV6-1 and J is TRBJ1-1, with D possibly TRBD1 on 6 matching bases. The ends were cut back, 6 bases at V and 4 bases at J, with 12 bases in the middle. Germline V gene sequence: CDR1 MNHNS, CDR2 SASEGT. CDR3 size: 13 residues.

The chain carries TRBV19 and TRBJ1-4, with D unresolved. CDR3 length equals 16 residues. V shed 2 bases and J shed 1 base, with 11 bases lying between them. Looked up from germline, CDR1 is LNHDA and CDR2 is SQIVND (reference sequence). For the CDR3, the DNA is TGTGCCAGTAGTATACTACCTCGGGGAACTAATGAAAAACTGTTTTTT. Protein: CASSILPRGTNEKLFF.

The V and J genes are TRBV5-1 and TRBJ2-3, with 7 bases that match TRBD1. This CDR3 has 14 amino acids. J lost 4 bases, V lost 4 bases, and 6 bases had no gene match. Germline loops: CDR1 SGHRS, CDR2 YFSETQ. The CDR3 spells CASSTGTVADTQYF. The CDR3 bases are TGCGCCAGCAGCACAGGGACAGTGGCAGATACGCAGTATTTT.

The chain recombines TRBV29-1 with TRBJ2-2; tentatively, D is TRBD1 (6 bases). The CDR3 consists of 14 residues. Germline assignment: CDR1 SQVTM and CDR2 ANQGSEA. Trimming stripped 5 bases from V and 2 bases from J, with 12 bases between. As DNA, the CDR3 is TGCAGCGTTTCTCGCAGGGGCAACACCGGGGAGCTGTTTTTT. Protein product: CSVSRRGNTGELFF.

This chain joins TRBV5-5 and TRBJ1-2; D is perhaps TRBD1 (6 bases). CDR1 and CDR2 (germline): SGHKS, YYEKEE (reference sequence). V was shortened by 0 bases and J by 8 bases, with 26 bases between the two germline ends. This CDR3 is 18 amino acids long. The CDR3: CASSLVVGGPTGLSGYTF. As DNA, the CDR3 is TGTGCCAGCAGCTTGGTCGTTGGCGGCCCGACAGGATTGAGCGGCTACACCTTC.

The rearrangement joins TRBV27 to TRBJ1-4; D might be TRBD1 (6 bases). V gave up 6 bases and J gave up 2 bases, with 16 bases separating them. CDR3 size: 16 residues. The germline gives CDR1 MNHEY, CDR2 SMNVEV (reference sequence). CDR3 in DNA: TGTGCCAGCAGCCCCCGGATGAGGGGGACTAATGAAAAACTGTTTTTT. Translating it yields CASSPRMRGTNEKLFF.

This chain links TRBV7-2 with TRBJ2-3, with TRBD2 matching 10 bases. The CDR3 contains 15 residues. Germline CDR1 SGHTA, CDR2 FQGNSA. V was pared by 1 base and J by 6 bases, with 4 bases of the junction left unmatched. This CDR3 reads CASSLVLAGMDTQYF. The CDR3 DNA is TGTGCCAGCAGCTTAGTACTAGCGGGGATGGATACGCAGTATTTT. Full variable domain (missing parts from reference TRBV7-2 and TRBJ2-3): GAGVSQSPSNKVTEKGKDVELRCDPISGHTALYWYRQSLGQGLEFLIYFQGNSAPDKSGLPSDRFSAERTGGSVSTLTIQRTQQEDSAVYLCASSLVLAGMDTQYFGPGTRLTVL.

The rearrangement links TRBV13 to TRBJ2-1, with TRBD1 as a possible D gene (5 bases). The CDR3 has 14 residues. The ends were cut back, 7 bases at V and 6 bases at J, with 16 bases in the middle. Germline CDR1 PRHDT, CDR2 FYEKMQ (reference sequence). The CDR3 region is CASNLAGNGNEQFF. The CDR3 bases are TGTGCCAGCAACCTCGCAGGGAACGGCAATGAGCAGTTCTTC.

This rearrangement joins TRBV7-6 to TRBJ1-2, with 9 bases lining up with TRBD1. The CDR3 has 15 residues. The V gene end was trimmed by 5 bases and the J gene end by 4 bases; junction bases not matched to a gene: 8. Germline CDR1 SGHVS, CDR2 FNYEAQ. The chain's CDR3 is CASSRGDRDSYGYTF. CDR3 in DNA: TGTGCCAGCAGCAGGGGGGACAGGGACTCCTATGGCTACACCTTC.

The V call is TRBV28, the J call TRBJ1-5; perhaps TRBD1 as D (5 bases). Germline assignment: CDR1 MDHEN and CDR2 SYDVKM. Trimming stripped 3 bases from V and 9 bases from J, with 15 bases between. CDR3 length: 14 residues. CDR3 loop: CASSFRQGGWPQHF. Written as DNA, the CDR3 is TGTGCCAGCAGTTTTCGGCAGGGAGGGTGGCCCCAGCATTTT.

This clone was counted a few times. V is TRBV9 and J is TRBJ2-6; D is possibly TRBD1 (5 bases). The CDR3 spans 15 residues. CDR1 and CDR2 (germline): SGDLS, YYNGEE. V was shortened by 4 bases and J by 3 bases, with 11 bases between the two germline ends. The CDR3 nucleotides are TGTGCCAGCAGCCAGGGCGGTAGTGGGGCCAACGTCCTGACTTTC. Amino acids: CASSQGGSGANVLTF.

The V call is TRBV5-1, the J call TRBJ1-3; D is unresolved. The CDR3 is 15 amino acids. Germline V gene lookup returns CDR1 SGHRS and CDR2 YFSETQ. V lost 1 base and J 3 bases, leaving 11 bases between the germline ends. Here the CDR3 reads CASSLSEVFGNTIYF. Written as DNA, the CDR3 is TGCGCCAGCAGCTTGAGCGAGGTTTTTGGAAACACCATATATTTT.

The J gene is TRBJ1-4, the V gene TRBV5-4, with D maybe TRBD1 (5 bases). V was cut by 4 bases and J by 14 bases, with 18 bases left in between. Germline V gene data show CDR1 as SGHNT and CDR2 as YYREEE (reference sequence). There are 13 residues in the CDR3. The CDR3 here is CASSPEPQGQLFF. The CDR3 DNA reads as TGTGCCAGCAGCCCGGAGCCCCAGGGTCAGCTGTTTTTT.

J is TRBJ2-1 and V is TRBV28; 10 bases are a match to TRBD2. With 7 bases clipped from V and 7 bases from J, the junction kept 10 bases outside the gene matches. Germline-derived CDR1 and CDR2 are MDHEN and SYDVKM. The CDR3 runs to 15 residues. CDR3 loop: CASTTPSGGANEQFF. The DNA for the CDR3 is TGTGCCAGCACGACCCCCAGCGGGGGGGCAAATGAGCAGTTCTTC.

The V gene is TRBV18, the J gene TRBJ1-2; TRBD1 is a possible D gene (5 bases). The V gene lost 5 bases and the J gene lost 8 bases, with 18 bases spanning the gap. The CDR3 is 14 residues long. The germline V gene encodes CDR1 KGHSH and CDR2 LQKENI. CDR3 sequence (DNA): TGTGCCAGCTCAACCCCCGGGGGATTTTGGGGCTACACCTTC. It codes for CASSTPGGFWGYTF.

The chain employs TRBV27 and TRBJ2-7; D ambiguous. V dropped 6 bases and J dropped 0 bases, with 9 bases sitting between them. The CDR3 sequence is 13 residues long. CDR1 and CDR2 from the germline V gene are MNHEY and SMNVEV (reference sequence). The CDR3, as DNA: TGTGCCAGCAGCCTCGGTCCCTCCTACGAGCAGTACTTC. It encodes CASSLGPSYEQYF.

The chain links TRBV6-4 to TRBJ2-7, with 11 nucleotides matching TRBD2. Germline V CDR1 and CDR2: MRHNA, SNTAGT. This CDR3 spans 14 amino acids. V was clipped by 6 bases and J by 6 bases; unmatched bases: 7. CDR3 coding DNA: TGTGCCAGCAGCACGGAGCTAGCGGGAGGCGAGCAGTACTTC. Translated, it gives CASSTELAGGEQYF.

The chain employs TRBV5-6 and TRBJ1-2; no clear D gene. V was cut by 0 bases and J by 8 bases, with 11 bases left in between. CDR3 length equals 13 residues. The germline gives CDR1 SGHDT, CDR2 YYEEEE. CDR3 DNA: TGTGCCAGCAGCTTGGAACGACTCGCGGGCTACACCTTC. This translates into CASSLERLAGYTF.